This T cell receptor (beta chain) is from a study of regulatory and conventional T cells in RAG deficiency. The sorted regulatory T cells were CD4+, CD25-high and CD127-low, with genomic DNA sequenced. V dropped 5 bases and J dropped 4 bases, with 8 bases sitting between them. The CDR3 has 12 amino acids. The germline CDR1 and CDR2 sequences are SEHNR and FQNEAQ (reference sequence). The data were produced by immunoSEQ multiplex PCR, yet TCRdb's version contains in-frame clones alone and is incomplete. This table holds about 30,000 clones, 75% to 95% found once. The same data also contributed to another study, on regulatory T cells. That source reports: Primers: 52 TRBV forward and 13 TRBJ reverse.

The chain employs TRBV7-9 and TRBJ1-2, with no clear D. The clonotype originates from a human donor in good health. Sequencing used Tregs sorted from blood. The CDR3 region has the DNA TGTGCCAGCAGCCAAGGCACCTATGGCTACACCTTC. It is translated as CASSQGTYGYTF.